The next 22 T cell receptor beta chains were all read from a single sample in a study of blood T cell repertoires in COVID-19. Sequencing was performed with immunoSEQ multiplex PCR; in TCRdb, only in-frame clones are kept and a portion is missing. Among about 140,000 clones, about 91% were seen once, and the ten largest hold 1.5% to 1.7%. The material sequenced was peripheral blood. These TCRs come from a woman aged 55-75 years with acute or convalescent COVID-19.

The V call is TRBV10-3, the J call TRBJ1-1; D perhaps matches TRBD1 (5 bases). The germline V and J ends were trimmed by 6 bases and 6 bases, with 20 bases remaining between them. The CDR3 extends over 15 amino acids. Germline V gives CDR1 ENHRY, CDR2 SYGVKD. The CDR3 sequence is CAIRPGRGSDSEAFF. The CDR3 bases are TGTGCCATCAGGCCGGGGAGGGGCTCTGATTCTGAAGCTTTCTTT.

The genes are TRBV6-2 or TRBV6-3 and TRBJ2-7; perhaps TRBD1 as D (7 bases). Germline CDR1 reads MNHEY; CDR2 reads SVGEGT. V lost 6 bases, J lost 2 bases, and 20 bases lay in between. CDR3 length equals 16 residues. The DNA of the CDR3 is TGTGCCAGCAGCCGACAGGGTGTCGGGGGTCCCTACGAGCAGTACTTC. Translated: CASSRQGVGGPYEQYF.

The chain joins TRBV7-2 to TRBJ1-4; the D gene is possibly TRBD1 (6 bases). The CDR3 consists of 14 residues. The V and J ends lost 1 base and 8 bases respectively, with 11 bases between them. CDR1 is SGHTA and CDR2 is FQGNSA in the germline V gene. The CDR3 reads CASSLGQGTEKLFF. CDR3 DNA: TGTGCCAGCAGCTTAGGTCAGGGGACGGAAAAACTGTTTTTT.

The genes are TRBV4-2 and TRBJ2-1; 13 positions agree with TRBD2. V dropped 4 bases and J dropped 9; count of bases not matched to a gene: 9. From germline, CDR1 is LGHNA and CDR2 YNFKEQ. The CDR3 runs 16 residues. The CDR3 loop is CASSRITSGGASEQFF. As DNA, the CDR3 is TGTGCCAGCAGCCGGATAACTAGCGGGGGGGCTAGTGAGCAGTTCTTC.

This sequence joins TRBV4-1 and TRBJ2-1; D perhaps matches TRBD2 (7 bases). Trimming took 2 bases from V and 4 from J, leaving 27 bases between them. This CDR3 is 20 amino acids long. From germline, CDR1 is MGHRA and CDR2 YSYEKL. The CDR3 coding sequence is TGCGCCAGCAGCCAACCCAGGGCAGGGGTACTAGCGAGGGATTACAATGAGCAGTTCTTC. This codes for CASSQPRAGVLARDYNEQFF.

V gene TRBV20-1 combines with J gene TRBJ1-1; D gene unclear. This CDR3 has 11 amino acids. V was clipped by 3 bases and J by 2 bases, with 4 bases between them. Germline V gene sequence: CDR1 DFQATT, CDR2 SNEGSKA (reference sequence). The CDR3 loop reads CSARSNTEAFF. The CDR3 nucleotides are TGCAGTGCTAGGAGTAACACTGAAGCTTTCTTT.

The rearrangement uses TRBV19 and TRBJ1-1; TRBD1 matches 10 bases. V dropped 3 bases and J dropped 3; count of bases not matched to a gene: 7. Germline V gene data show CDR1 as LNHDA and CDR2 as SQIVND (reference sequence). CDR3 size: 16 residues. The CDR3 DNA sequence: TGTGCCAGTAGTATCTTTAGGGGGACAGGGGACACTGAAGCTTTCTTT. Protein: CASSIFRGTGDTEAFF.

V and J are TRBV5-1 and TRBJ2-7; tentative D call: TRBD1 (6 bases). Germline values: CDR1 SGHRS, CDR2 YFSETQ. Trimming took 4 bases from V and 2 from J, leaving 16 bases between them. This CDR3 region has 15 residues. CDR3 DNA sequence: TGCGCCAGCAGCATTACAGGGTACGACCCCTACGAGCAGTACTTC. Encoded protein: CASSITGYDPYEQYF.

This sequence joins TRBV9 and TRBJ2-6, with TRBD1 matching over 8 bases. CDR3 length: 16 residues. The J segment lost 0 bases and the V segment lost 2 bases, leaving 1 base of the junction unmatched. Germline-derived CDR1 and CDR2 are SGDLS and YYNGEE. CDR3 in amino acids: CASSVTGDSGANVLTF. The CDR3 DNA reads as TGTGCCAGCAGCGTGACAGGGGACTCTGGGGCCAACGTCCTGACTTTC.

This clone was detected only a few times. CDR3 sequence reads: CASSLQGNYGYTF. CDR3 DNA sequence: TGTGCCAGCAGCTTACAGGGGAACTATGGCTACACCTTC. This rearrangement joins TRBV7-2 to TRBJ1-2; TRBD1 is a possible D gene (6 bases). With 2 bases removed from V and 2 bases from J, the gap between germline ends came to 6 bases. Looked up from germline, CDR1 is SGHTA and CDR2 is FQGNSA. The CDR3 is 13 amino acids. Based on the CDR3 plus reference TRBV7-2 and TRBJ1-2, the full variable domain is GAGVSQSPSNKVTEKGKDVELRCDPISGHTALYWYRQSLGQGLEFLIYFQGNSAPDKSGLPSDRFSAERTGGSVSTLTIQRTQQEDSAVYLCASSLQGNYGYTFGSGTRLTVV.

The rearrangement uses TRBV6-5 and TRBJ1-5; tentatively, D is TRBD1 (6 bases). V lost 6 bases and J lost 5, with 8 bases in between. CDR3 length: 12 residues. Germline-derived CDR1 and CDR2 are MNHEY and SVGAGI. DNA for the CDR3: TGTGCCAGCAGGGGGGCGCATCAGCCCCAGCATTTT. This sequence encodes CASRGAHQPQHF.

The rearrangement links TRBV29-1 to TRBJ2-7, with TRBD1 matching 7 bases. J lost 5 bases, V lost 7 bases, and 2 bases had no gene match. Per germline, CDR1 SQVTM and CDR2 ANQGSEA. The CDR3 runs 10 residues. CDR3 DNA: TGCAGCGGAGGGACAGACGAGCAGTACTTC. It translates to CSGGTDEQYF.

This chain uses TRBV9 with TRBJ2-7, with a possible D match to TRBD1 (6 bases). Germline-derived CDR1 and CDR2 are SGDLS and YYNGEE. The CDR3 runs to 16 residues. With 0 bases removed from V and 3 bases from J, the gap between germline ends came to 16 bases. The CDR3 loop reads CASSVVADSSYYEQYF. CDR3 nucleotides: TGTGCCAGCAGCGTAGTCGCGGACAGCAGTTACTACGAGCAGTACTTC.

The chain links TRBV5-4 to TRBJ2-2; 9 positions agree with TRBD2. CDR3 length: 17 amino acids. V dropped 4 bases and J dropped 0; count of bases not matched to a gene: 7. The germline CDR1 and CDR2 sequences are SGHNT and YYREEE (reference sequence). The CDR3 region has the DNA TGTGCCAGCAGCCCTAAACCTAGCGGGGCGAACACCGGGGAGCTGTTTTTT. Encoded protein: CASSPKPSGANTGELFF.

V is TRBV28 and J is TRBJ1-1; D gene uncertain. This CDR3 is 14 amino acids long. Between the trimmed V and J ends, which lost 6 bases and 4 bases, there was a span of 15 bases. Germline V gene lookup returns CDR1 MDHEN and CDR2 SYDVKM. The CDR3 sequence is CASSPPTLGTEAFF. The CDR3 DNA sequence: TGTGCCAGCAGCCCTCCGACATTAGGCACTGAAGCTTTCTTT.

The rearrangement joins TRBV29-1 to TRBJ1-1; no firm D call. The CDR3 extends over 13 amino acids. Germline lookup yields CDR1 SQVTM and CDR2 ANQGSEA. V shed 6 bases and J shed 0 bases, with 11 bases lying between them. The CDR3 bases are TGCAGCGTGAACAGAGACATGAACACTGAAGCTTTCTTT. This encodes CSVNRDMNTEAFF.

V gene TRBV28 combines with J gene TRBJ2-1; 11 bases line up with TRBD2. Losses at the gene ends were 8 bases for V and 9 bases for J; bases not matched to a gene: 9. This CDR3 region has 14 residues. In germline, CDR1 is MDHEN, CDR2 SYDVKM. This chain's CDR3 is CASLPGLAVGEQFF. In DNA form, the CDR3 reads TGTGCCAGCCTTCCGGGACTAGCGGTCGGTGAGCAGTTCTTC.

J is TRBJ2-5 and V is TRBV5-1; D gene uncertain. The germline V gene encodes CDR1 SGHRS and CDR2 YFSETQ. Trimming cost V 6 bases and J 3 bases, with 9 bases left between them. The CDR3 consists of 12 residues. The CDR3 DNA follows: TGCGCCAGCACCTATGGAGAAGAGACCCAGTACTTC. Its translation: CASTYGEETQYF.

The J gene is TRBJ1-2, the V gene TRBV5-1; 8 bases line up with TRBD1. V lost 3 bases and J lost 6; bases outside the gene matches: 7. The CDR3 loop spans 14 amino acids. Germline CDR1 reads SGHRS; CDR2 reads YFSETQ. The CDR3 reads CASSWQTGGDGYTF. The CDR3 bases are TGCGCCAGCAGCTGGCAAACAGGGGGTGATGGCTACACCTTC. Based on the CDR3 plus reference TRBV5-1 and TRBJ1-2, the full variable domain is KAGVTQTPRYLIKTRGQQVTLSCSPISGHRSVSWYQQTPGQGLQFLFEYFSETQRNKGNFPGRFSGRQFSNSRSEMNVSTLELGDSALYLCASSWQTGGDGYTFGSGTRLTVV.

The J gene is TRBJ1-6, the V gene TRBV30, with 7 bases identical to TRBD1. CDR3 length equals 14 residues. Germline CDR1 reads GTSNPN; CDR2 reads SVGIG (reference sequence). J was trimmed by 14 bases and V by 4 bases; bases with no gene match: 14. The DNA of the CDR3 is TGTGCCTGGAAGGGACAGTCCCTCTTCGGGGCCCTCCACTTT. It codes for CAWKGQSLFGALHF.

The genes are TRBV27 and TRBJ1-1; the match to TRBD1 covers 9 bases. V shed 4 bases and J 5 bases; nucleotides not matched to a gene: 5. Germline CDR1 and CDR2: MNHEY and SMNVEV (reference sequence). The CDR3 totals 14 residues. Here the CDR3 DNA reads TGTGCCAGCAGTTCTCCGGACAGGGGTACTGAAGCTTTCTTT. It codes for CASSSPDRGTEAFF.

The chain links TRBV18 to TRBJ2-1, with a possible D match to TRBD1 (5 bases). V shed 3 bases and J shed 0 bases, with 9 bases lying between them. CDR3 size: 15 residues. Germline values: CDR1 KGHSH, CDR2 LQKENI. The CDR3 sequence is CASSPLRDSYNEQFF. Here the CDR3 DNA reads TGTGCCAGCTCACCCCTCAGGGACTCCTACAATGAGCAGTTCTTC. The full variable domain, completed using reference TRBV18 and TRBJ2-1, is NAGVMQNPRHLVRRRGQEARLRCSPMKGHSHVYWYRQLPEEGLKFMVYLQKENIIDESGMPKERFSAEFPKEGPSILRIQQVVRGDSAAYFCASSPLRDSYNEQFFGPGTRLTVL.